This T cell receptor beta chain was sequenced for a study of shared clonotypes between healthy human individuals. Sequencing was performed with immunoSEQ multiplex PCR; in TCRdb, only in-frame clones are kept and a portion is missing. The data hold fewer than 650,000 clones, with roughly four fifths observed a single time. CDR3 size: 15 residues. Germline lookup yields CDR1 GTSNPN and CDR2 SVGIG (reference sequence). The trim removed 7 bases at V and 6 bases at J, leaving 8 bases unmatched. This clone appeared a single time. The chain couples TRBV30 to TRBJ2-1, with 14 bases matching TRBD2. The clonotype was recovered from a woman aged 40 to 49 in good health. Some clones in this sample may be carry-over from other donors' samples. The specimen sequenced was PBMCs. The CDR3 DNA is TGTGCCTCGAGACTAGCGGGAGGGATGGGCAATGAGCAGTTCTTC. Translated: CASRLAGGMGNEQFF.